One sample yielded the 30 T cell receptor beta chains listed below, sequenced in a study of vaccination and CD4 T cells after COVID-19. Sample time point: late sampling 161 to 241 days after vaccination in three convalescent patients. TCRdb independently ran MiXCR on the PCR reads; one entry per CDR3 protein. Of about 29,000 distinct CDR3 sequences listed, approximately 48% are singletons. The material was CD4+ T cells from blood, obtained about 7 months after SARS-CoV-2 vaccination. Receptor source: a human donor who had recovered from COVID-19.

In its sample, this clonotype was seen a few times. The chain couples TRBV11-1 to TRBJ2-7, with 7 bases aligning to TRBD2. CDR1 and CDR2 from the germline V gene are SGHAT and FQDESV (reference sequence). The CDR3 consists of 16 residues. The J segment lost 2 bases and the V segment lost 5 bases, leaving 12 bases of the junction unmatched. CDR3 DNA sequence: TGTGCCAGCAGCCGAGACTCCCTAGCGGAAACCTACGAGCAGTACTTC. Translating gives CASSRDSLAETYEQYF. Combining the CDR3 with reference TRBV11-1 and TRBJ2-7 gives the whole variable domain EAEVAQSPRYKITEKSQAVAFWCDPISGHATLYWYRQILGQGPELLVQFQDESVVDDSQLPKDRFSAERLKGVDSTLKIQPAELGDSAMYLCASSRDSLAETYEQYFGPGTRLTVT.

The chain employs TRBV28 and TRBJ2-7; D possibly corresponds to TRBD1 (5 bases). The CDR3 totals 13 residues. The germline gives CDR1 MDHEN, CDR2 SYDVKM. V was trimmed by 1 base and J by 10 bases, leaving 14 bases between them. CDR3: CASSLSGRVGQYF. The CDR3 DNA is TGTGCCAGCAGTTTATCCGGCAGGGTCGGACAGTACTTC.

V is TRBV2 and J is TRBJ2-1; a weak D match, TRBD2 (7 bases). CDR1 is SNHLY and CDR2 is FYNNEI in the germline V gene. This CDR3 region has 16 residues. Trimming took off 6 bases at V and 1 base at J, with 16 bases between the two ends. As DNA, the CDR3 is TGTGCCAGCAGCGCCTTGCGGGGGCAATCCTACAATGAGCAGTTCTTC. The encoded protein is CASSALRGQSYNEQFF.

The chain couples TRBV29-1 to TRBJ1-2; weak D call: TRBD1 (5 bases). The germline V gene encodes CDR1 SQVTM and CDR2 ANQGSEA. V dropped 5 bases and J dropped 4 bases, with 14 bases sitting between them. The length of the CDR3 is 13 residues. In nucleotides, the CDR3 is TGCAGCGTTCGGGGTAGTGGGGCCTATGGCTACACCTTC. The encoded protein is CSVRGSGAYGYTF.

The rearrangement joins TRBV27 to TRBJ2-7; TRBD2 is a possible D gene (7 bases). V lost 5 bases, J lost 2 bases, and 22 bases lay in between. Germline CDR1 MNHEY, CDR2 SMNVEV (reference sequence). The CDR3 has 17 amino acids. The CDR3 DNA reads as TGTGCCAGCAGTCTGTTTGGGGGGCGGGAGAAACCCTACGAGCAGTACTTC. It specifies CASSLFGGREKPYEQYF.

The J gene is TRBJ1-2, the V gene TRBV19; possibly TRBD1 for D (5 bases). CDR1 LNHDA and CDR2 SQIVND come from the germline V gene (reference sequence). The CDR3 loop spans 13 amino acids. With 7 bases removed from V and 4 bases from J, the gap between germline ends came to 13 bases. CDR3 residues: CASKETASYGYTF. CDR3 nucleotides: TGTGCCAGTAAGGAGACAGCGAGCTATGGCTACACCTTC.

The chain combines TRBV28 with TRBJ2-2, with no clear D. The germline V and J ends were trimmed by 1 base and 7 bases, with 1 base remaining between them. The CDR3 has 11 amino acids. The germline V gene encodes CDR1 MDHEN and CDR2 SYDVKM. CDR3 amino acids: CASSLYGELFF. The CDR3 region has the DNA TGTGCCAGCAGTTTATACGGGGAGCTGTTTTTT.

V is TRBV7-9 and J is TRBJ2-7; possibly TRBD1 or TRBD2 for D (6 bases each). The CDR3 length is 15 residues. Trimming stripped 5 bases from V and 1 base from J, with 15 bases between. The germline V gene has CDR1 SEHNR and CDR2 FQNEAQ (reference sequence). CDR3 amino acids: CASSAQGGLSYEQYF. The DNA of the CDR3 is TGTGCCAGCAGCGCACAGGGAGGTCTATCCTACGAGCAGTACTTC.

The gene calls are TRBV27 and TRBJ2-1; D tentatively fits TRBD1 or TRBD2 (5 bases each). The ends were cut back, 5 bases at V and 6 bases at J, with 17 bases in the middle. Germline-derived CDR1 and CDR2 are MNHEY and SMNVEV (reference sequence). The CDR3 is 15 residues long. The CDR3 loop is CASSPTGATGNEQFF. CDR3 DNA sequence: TGTGCCAGCAGTCCTACCGGGGCCACTGGCAATGAGCAGTTCTTC.

A few counts support this clonotype. The genes are TRBV21-1 and TRBJ2-7; TRBD2 is the table's D call and was not checked against the DNA. TRBV21-1 is a recognized pseudogene. The CDR3 sequence is 12 residues long. The CDR3 reads CASSKVRTRKYF. In nucleotides, the CDR3 is TGTGCCAGCAGCAAAGTACGAACCCGCAAGTACTTC.

V usage is TRBV15 and J usage is TRBJ2-3; D not certain. Germline V CDR1 and CDR2: LNHNV, YYDKDF (reference sequence). This CDR3 contains 16 residues. V shed 0 bases and J shed 4 bases, with 14 bases lying between them. The CDR3 loop is CATSRDYSRVPDTQYF. Written as DNA, the CDR3 is TGTGCCACCAGCAGAGATTACAGTAGAGTCCCAGATACGCAGTATTTT.

This clonotype has only a few counts. The chain uses TRBV20-1 and TRBJ1-5, with D maybe TRBD1 (5 bases). CDR1 and CDR2 (germline): DFQATT, SNEGSKA (reference sequence). The CDR3 covers 14 residues. V was shortened by 3 bases and J by 4 bases, with 13 bases between the two germline ends. The chain's CDR3 is CSASPGVRNQPQHF. The CDR3 DNA sequence: TGCAGTGCTAGCCCGGGGGTTAGGAATCAGCCCCAGCATTTT.

The sample holds a few counts of this clonotype. The CDR3 spells CASSVLYSNQPQHF. The CDR3 region has the DNA TGTGCCAGTAGTGTCCTGTATAGCAATCAGCCCCAGCATTTT. The V and J genes are TRBV19 and TRBJ1-5; D unclear. This CDR3 is 14 amino acids long. In germline, CDR1 is LNHDA, CDR2 SQIVND (reference sequence). Trimming took off 5 bases at V and 0 bases at J, with 8 bases between the two ends.

CDR3 nucleotide sequence: TGTGCCAGCAGCTTAGAAGTCGTAGCCTACGAGCAGTACTTC. Protein sequence: CASSLEVVAYEQYF. This rearrangement joins TRBV7-8 to TRBJ2-7; D gene uncertain. V shed 1 base and J shed 2 bases, with 9 bases lying between them. The CDR3 totals 14 residues. The germline gives CDR1 SGHVS, CDR2 FQNEAQ.

CDR3 sequence: CATSRATSGTQETQYF. The CDR3 DNA reads TGTGCCACCAGCAGAGCGACTAGCGGGACCCAAGAGACCCAGTACTTC. The genes are TRBV15 and TRBJ2-5, with 11 nucleotides matching TRBD2. This CDR3 region has 16 residues. Germline V CDR1 and CDR2: LNHNV, YYDKDF (reference sequence). V dropped 1 base and J dropped 1; count of bases not matched to a gene: 2. Filled out from reference TRBV15 and TRBJ2-5, the complete variable domain reads DAMVIQNPRYQVTQFGKPVTLSCSQTLNHNVMYWYQQKSSQAPKLLFHYYDKDFNNEADTPDNFQSRRPNTSFCFLDIRSPGLGDTAMYLCATSRATSGTQETQYFGPGTRLLVL.

Concerning this clonotype itself: At one boundary the junction diverges from the germline segment, which might be a read error. The V and J genes are TRBV20-1 and TRBJ2-2; D is tentatively TRBD1 or TRBD2 (5 bases each). The germline V gene encodes CDR1 DFQATT and CDR2 SNEGSKA (reference sequence). CDR3 length: 14 amino acids. The chain's CDR3 is CSARMSRGVGKLFF. The CDR3 DNA reads TGCAGTGCTAGGATGTCGCGAGGGGTCGGGAAGCTGTTTTTT.

This chain uses TRBV29-1 with TRBJ1-1; weak D call: TRBD1 (5 bases). The CDR3 extends over 15 amino acids. V lost 7 bases and J 3 bases, leaving 21 bases between the germline ends. CDR1 and CDR2 (germline): SQVTM, ANQGSEA. The CDR3 nucleotides read TGCAGCGCGAAAAGGGACCGGGCTGGGGACACTGAAGCTTTCTTT. This codes for CSAKRDRAGDTEAFF.

The rearrangement uses TRBV6-4 and TRBJ2-7; 12 bases match TRBD1. CDR1 and CDR2 from the germline V gene are MRHNA and SNTAGT. V was pared by 2 bases and J by 7 bases, with 6 bases of the junction left unmatched. The CDR3 is made up of 15 amino acids. In DNA, the CDR3 is TGTGCCAGCAGTGACGGGGACAGGGGGCTGGGTGAGCAGTACTTC. This encodes CASSDGDRGLGEQYF.

This clonotype was seen more than once but under ten times. The V call is TRBV28, the J call TRBJ1-5; perhaps TRBD1 as D (5 bases). Trimming shortened V by 7 bases and J by 3 bases, and 13 bases separated the two germline ends. Germline V gene lookup returns CDR1 MDHEN and CDR2 SYDVKM. The CDR3 totals 14 residues. CDR3 DNA: TGTGCCAGCACCGATAGGGGTTACAATCAGCCCCAGCATTTT. Its protein is CASTDRGYNQPQHF.

Remarks on this clonotype: An end of the junction differs from the germline gene, which may be a read error. The chain links TRBV7-7 to TRBJ2-7, with TRBD2 matching over 8 bases. Germline V gives CDR1 SSHAT, CDR2 FNYEAQ (reference sequence). This CDR3 contains 13 residues. CDR3 nucleotide sequence: TGTGCTAGCAGCCCGGGGGGGCAGCTCGAGCAGTACTTC. Translated, it gives CASSPGGQLEQYF. Drawing the rest from reference TRBV7-7 and TRBJ2-7, the complete variable domain is GAGVSQSPRYKVTKRGQDVTLRCDPISSHATLYWYQQALGQGPEFLTYFNYEAQPDKSGLPSDRFSAERPEGSISTLTIQRTEQRDSAMYRCASSPGGQLEQYFGPGTRLTVT.

The table lists this clonotype with a count of one. The rearrangement joins TRBV20-1 to TRBJ1-1, with 10 bases aligning to TRBD1. The CDR3 contains 15 residues. V lost 3 bases, J lost 14 bases, and 18 bases stayed unmatched. Germline V gene lookup returns CDR1 DFQATT and CDR2 SNEGSKA (reference sequence). The CDR3 protein is CSASQPGQGSGSWFF. CDR3 sequence (DNA): TGCAGTGCTAGTCAGCCGGGACAGGGGTCTGGTAGCTGGTTCTTT.

V and J are TRBV19 and TRBJ2-7; 10 bases match TRBD2. With V trimmed by 10 bases and J by 1 base, 7 bases remained unmatched. Germline V CDR1 and CDR2: LNHDA, SQIVND (reference sequence). CDR3 length: 14 amino acids. The CDR3 reads CATRTSGGSYEQYF. DNA for the CDR3: TGTGCCACCAGGACTAGCGGAGGATCCTACGAGCAGTACTTC.

The rearrangement uses TRBV11-2 and TRBJ2-5, with D hard to call. This CDR3 has 15 residues. Germline V lookup: CDR1 SGHAT, CDR2 FQNNGV. The germline V and J ends were trimmed by 5 bases and 5 bases, with 18 bases remaining between them. The CDR3 DNA reads as TGTGCCAGCAGCCCGTCCGGTTGGCCGGAGGAGACCCAGTACTTC. Amino acids: CASSPSGWPEETQYF. The full variable domain, with the rest looked up from reference TRBV11-2 and TRBJ2-5, is EAGVAQSPRYKIIEKRQSVAFWCNPISGHATLYWYQQILGQGPKLLIQFQNNGVVDDSQLPKDRFSAERLKGVDSTLKIQPAKLEDSAVYLCASSPSGWPEETQYFGPGTRLLVL.

The chain employs TRBV2 and TRBJ2-3, with D maybe TRBD2 (5 bases). The germline V gene has CDR1 SNHLY and CDR2 FYNNEI. The CDR3 extends over 13 amino acids. CDR3 coding DNA: TGTGCTACGGACCGAGGGCAGCGCAATACGCAGTATTTT. This gives the protein CATDRGQRNTQYF.

This clonotype was observed a handful of times. The J gene is TRBJ2-3, the V gene TRBV20-1, with D hard to call. CDR3 length: 17 residues. The germline V gene has CDR1 DFQATT and CDR2 SNEGSKA (reference sequence). The V end was cut by 0 bases, the J end by 0 bases, with 16 bases between. This CDR3 is CSARDGPGYSSTDTQYF. CDR3 DNA sequence: TGCAGTGCTAGAGATGGGCCCGGCTATTCGAGCACAGATACGCAGTATTTT.

This clonotype was picked up one time. V and J are TRBV7-3 and TRBJ2-7; 8 positions agree with TRBD2. This CDR3 region has 16 residues. Germline assignment: CDR1 SGHTA and CDR2 FQGTGA. Trimming removed 2 bases from V and 4 bases from J; junction bases left unmatched: 10. The CDR3 coding sequence is TGTGCCAGCAGCTTAGGCGTGGCTAGCGGGTGTTACGAGCAGTACTTC. The encoded protein is CASSLGVASGCYEQYF.

CDR3: CSARADRGLRERNYGYTF. CDR3 sequence (DNA): TGCAGTGCTAGAGCGGACAGGGGGCTACGCGAGAGGAACTATGGCTACACCTTC. The chain has TRBV20-1 and TRBJ1-2, with 11 bases lining up with TRBD1. Germline CDR1 DFQATT, CDR2 SNEGSKA (reference sequence). The CDR3 covers 18 residues. V lost 1 base, J lost 2 bases, and 12 bases stayed unmatched.

V gene TRBV6-1 combines with J gene TRBJ1-5; weak D call: TRBD1 (6 bases). The V and J ends lost 6 bases and 0 bases respectively, with 21 bases between them. Germline assignment: CDR1 MNHNS and CDR2 SASEGT. CDR3 length equals 18 residues. The CDR3: CASRTYGVGTLSNQPQHF. The CDR3, as DNA: TGTGCCAGCAGGACATACGGTGTTGGGACACTTAGCAATCAGCCCCAGCATTTT.

The gene calls are TRBV6-1 and TRBJ2-7; a weak D match, TRBD1 (5 bases). V lost 5 bases and J lost 3, with 17 bases in between. Germline lookup yields CDR1 MNHNS and CDR2 SASEGT. CDR3 length: 15 amino acids. This chain's CDR3 is CASSPTQEFLYEQYF. The CDR3, as DNA: TGTGCCAGCAGTCCAACACAGGAATTCCTCTACGAGCAGTACTTC.

V is TRBV2 and J is TRBJ1-2, with D perhaps matching TRBD1 (6 bases). This CDR3 is built from 16 residues. The germline CDR1 and CDR2 sequences are SNHLY and FYNNEI. Trimming removed 4 bases from V and 8 bases from J, with 23 bases in between. CDR3 DNA: TGTGCCAGCAGTGTAGAGGGGGACCTCTACGACGCCGGCTACACCTTC. It encodes CASSVEGDLYDAGYTF.